The 20 T cell receptor beta chains reported below all come from one sample, sequenced in a study of molecular identifiers for immune sequencing clone quantification. TCRdb reanalysed the PCR reads using MiXCR and keeps one entry per CDR3 protein. The sample carries around 480,000 distinct CDR3 sequences, under 30% recorded once. Sequencing was performed on naive CD8+ T cells from blood, with Jurkat cell RNA spiked in. Subset of the sample: FACS-sorted CD8+CD4-CCR7+CD45RA+ naive T cells. These receptors were collected from a human donor in good health. Some libraries in this study had Jurkat cell RNA spiked in.

As regards this clonotype: A much larger clonotype is one base distant, so this may be a read error. The rearrangement joins TRBV7-8 to TRBJ1-1; D ambiguous. Between the trimmed V and J ends, which lost 0 bases and 6 bases, there was a span of 20 bases. The CDR3 has 17 amino acids. Germline V gives CDR1 SGHVS, CDR2 FQNEAQ. DNA for the CDR3: TGTGCCAGCAGCTTAGCCCTTCCCGTAAGCGTGGGCGCTGAAGCTTTCTTT. This gives the protein CASSLALPVSVGAEAFF.

This clonotype was counted ten times or more. The V gene is TRBV5-6, the J gene TRBJ2-1; TRBD2 agrees at 8 bases. This CDR3 is 14 amino acids long. V gave up 2 bases and J gave up 7 bases; unmatched junction bases: 5. CDR1 and CDR2 from the germline V gene are SGHDT and YYEEEE. Here the CDR3 DNA reads TGTGCCAGCAGCTTAGAACTAGCGGTGAATGAGCAGTTCTTC. Its protein product is CASSLELAVNEQFF.

In DNA form, the CDR3 reads TGCGCCAGCAGCCAAGAGACTAGCGGGAGGGCCCTTGGCTACGAGCAGTACTTC. It yields the protein CASSQETSGRALGYEQYF. This rearrangement joins TRBV4-3 to TRBJ2-7; 14 bases are shared with TRBD2. Unmatched junction bases numbered 7, after V lost 0 bases and J lost 3 bases. The CDR3 has 18 residues. The germline V gene has CDR1 LGHNA and CDR2 YSLEER.

This clonotype was recorded a few times. This chain uses TRBV13 with TRBJ1-1, with 11 bases lining up with TRBD1. Germline CDR1 PRHDT, CDR2 FYEKMQ (reference sequence). The CDR3 totals 16 residues. With 1 base clipped from V and 4 bases from J, the junction kept 5 bases outside the gene matches. For the CDR3, the DNA is TGTGCCAGCAGCTTAGTCCCCGGGACAGGGGGCACTGAAGCTTTCTTT. Translation: CASSLVPGTGGTEAFF.

Comment on this clonotype: An end of the junction differs from the germline gene, which may be a read error. This chain joins TRBV13 and TRBJ1-3; D perhaps matches TRBD1 (5 bases). Germline assignment: CDR1 PRHDT and CDR2 FYEKMQ (reference sequence). CDR3 length: 15 amino acids. The CDR3 DNA follows: TGTGCCAGCAGCTTAGGCCGGGGCTCTGGAAACACCACATATTTT. It is translated as CASSLGRGSGNTTYF.

A remark on this clonotype: One end of the junction is discordant with germline, which a read error may explain. The J gene is TRBJ1-2, the V gene TRBV4-3; 7 bases align to TRBD1. This CDR3 is 15 amino acids long. Germline loops: CDR1 LGHNA, CDR2 YSLEER. CDR3 sequence: CASSPETGMNYGHTF. In DNA, the CDR3 is TGCGCCAGCAGCCCTGAGACAGGGATGAACTATGGCCACACCTTC.

The chain carries TRBV4-1 and TRBJ2-3; maybe TRBD1 (5 bases). This CDR3 has 13 amino acids. V lost 11 bases, J lost 8 bases, and 20 bases lay in between. Germline loops: CDR1 MGHRA, CDR2 YSYEKL. The CDR3 DNA reads as TGCGCCTGCAACTATACGGTGCAGGGTACGCAGTATTTT. Its protein is CACNYTVQGTQYF.

A word on this clonotype: Being one base from a much bigger clone, this may be a read error. This chain uses TRBV30 with TRBJ2-3; TRBD2 matches at 7 bases. The CDR3 runs 14 residues. CDR1 is GTSNPN, CDR2 SVGIG, per germline (reference sequence). CDR3 loop: CAWSRREITDTRYF. The CDR3 region has the DNA TGTGCCTGGAGTAGGCGGGAGATCACAGATACGCGGTATTTT.

This clonotype has a handful of counts. This rearrangement joins TRBV4-3 to TRBJ1-1; D is possibly TRBD1 (6 bases). The CDR3 is 15 residues long. Trimming pared 2 bases from V and 6 bases from J, leaving 16 bases between. Germline CDR1 and CDR2: LGHNA and YSLEER. The DNA of the CDR3 is TGCGCCAGCAGCCAAAACTCACAGGGTTGGCCTGAAGCTTTCTTT. Translation gives CASSQNSQGWPEAFF.

The rearrangement joins TRBV20-1 to TRBJ2-3; D assignment may be TRBD1 or TRBD2 (5 bases each). This CDR3 has 14 residues. The V gene lost 5 bases and the J gene lost 1 base, with 13 bases spanning the gap. CDR1 and CDR2 (germline): DFQATT, SNEGSKA (reference sequence). CDR3 amino acids: CSAHQGDGTDTQYF. In DNA form, the CDR3 reads TGCAGTGCTCACCAGGGAGACGGCACAGATACGCAGTATTTT.

This clonotype has only one observation. V and J are TRBV4-3 and TRBJ2-1; TRBD2 aligns across 9 bases. J lost 7 bases, V lost 0 bases, and 10 bases had no gene match. CDR1 and CDR2 (germline): LGHNA, YSLEER. The CDR3 sequence is 17 residues long. In nucleotides, the CDR3 is TGCGCCAGCAGCCAAGACCCCGCTAGCGGGGCGGGGAATGAGCAGTTCTTC. Encoded protein: CASSQDPASGAGNEQFF.

This clonotype was found many times. The chain links TRBV6-5 to TRBJ1-5; 8 nucleotides agree with TRBD1. The CDR3 runs to 15 residues. Germline V lookup: CDR1 MNHEY, CDR2 SVGAGI. Losses at the gene ends were 2 bases for V and 2 bases for J; bases not matched to a gene: 2. The CDR3 protein is CASSYGQGGNQPQHF. CDR3 coding DNA: TGTGCCAGCAGTTACGGACAGGGCGGCAATCAGCCCCAGCATTTT.

Only a few counts were recorded for this clonotype. The chain has TRBV19 and TRBJ1-2; TRBD1 agrees at 9 bases. Per the germline V gene, CDR1 is LNHDA and CDR2 is SQIVND (reference sequence). With 3 bases clipped from V and 5 bases from J, the junction kept 10 bases outside the gene matches. This CDR3 spans 16 amino acids. In nucleotides, the CDR3 is TGTGCCAGTAGTATCACAGGGGGCGCAGCTATATATGGCTACACCTTC. This sequence encodes CASSITGGAAIYGYTF. Full variable domain (missing parts from reference TRBV19 and TRBJ1-2): DGGITQSPKYLFRKEGQNVTLSCEQNLNHDAMYWYRQDPGQGLRLIYYSQIVNDFQKGDIAEGYSVSREKKESFPLTVTSAQKNPTAFYLCASSITGGAAIYGYTFGSGTRLTVV.

This clonotype came up a few times. This chain joins TRBV28 and TRBJ1-1; D remains unclear. The germline V and J ends were trimmed by 9 bases and 0 bases, with 8 bases remaining between them. CDR3 size: 12 residues. Germline V lookup: CDR1 MDHEN, CDR2 SYDVKM. CDR3 DNA: TGTGCCAGTTTGGCACTGAACACTGAAGCTTTCTTT. Translating it yields CASLALNTEAFF.

For this clonotype: Since a much larger clone is just one base distant, this may be a read error. The rearrangement uses TRBV4-1 and TRBJ2-3, with TRBD1 matching 8 bases. The CDR3 is 16 residues long. Germline values: CDR1 MGHRA, CDR2 YSYEKL. CDR3 residues: CASSPSTGETTDAQYF. CDR3 in DNA: TGCGCCAGCAGCCCGTCGACAGGGGAGACCACAGATGCGCAGTATTTT.

This clonotype appeared a few times. This rearrangement joins TRBV21-1 to TRBJ1-1; the table's D gene call, TRBD1, was not cross checked with the DNA. TRBV21-1 is a pseudogene. The CDR3 covers 16 residues. This CDR3 is CASSEPRRQGFTEAFF. CDR3 DNA: TGTGCCAGCAGCGAACCGAGAAGGCAGGGGTTCACTGAAGCTTTCTTT.

The CDR3 nucleotides read TGTGCCAGCAGCTCAGCGGGGGGGCCGGAAGAGCAGTACTTC. Amino acid sequence: CASSSAGGPEEQYF. V gene TRBV5-5 combines with J gene TRBJ2-7; TRBD2 agrees at 10 bases. V lost 3 bases to trimming and J lost 7 bases; unmatched junction nucleotides: 7. CDR3 length equals 14 residues. Germline loops: CDR1 SGHKS, CDR2 YYEKEE (reference sequence).

This clonotype appeared a few times. This sequence joins TRBV7-9 and TRBJ2-7; a weak D match, TRBD2 (5 bases). The CDR3 has 15 residues. V was trimmed by 3 bases and J by 4 bases, leaving 16 bases between them. Germline loops: CDR1 SEHNR, CDR2 FQNEAQ (reference sequence). CDR3 residues: CASSFLGVERYEQYF. CDR3 coding DNA: TGTGCCAGCAGCTTCCTGGGAGTAGAGAGGTACGAGCAGTACTTC.

Note on this clonotype: Germline and junction disagree at one end, which may indicate a read error. The chain has TRBV7-9 and TRBJ2-3, with 9 nucleotides matching TRBD2. The CDR3 extends over 15 amino acids. Germline values: CDR1 SEHNR, CDR2 FQNEAQ (reference sequence). CDR3 in DNA: TGTGCCAGCAGCCCAACTAGCGGGCGGGCAGCTACGCCGTATTTT. Translation: CASSPTSGRAATPYF.

This clonotype was counted many times. The chain couples TRBV20-1 to TRBJ2-7; no firm D call. CDR3 length: 13 amino acids. The V and J ends lost 5 bases and 0 bases respectively, with 11 bases between them. Germline CDR1 and CDR2: DFQATT and SNEGSKA (reference sequence). CDR3 region: CSAADTSSYEQYF. CDR3 nucleotide sequence: TGCAGTGCTGCTGACACGAGCTCCTACGAGCAGTACTTC.